Included here is one T cell receptor beta chain sequence, with context. What it binds is unknown. The V gene end was trimmed by 6 bases and the J gene end by 4 bases; junction bases not matched to a gene: 7. This CDR3 region has 14 residues. Looked up from germline, CDR1 is SQVTM and CDR2 is ANQGSEA. The PCR was carried out with 60 Vbeta primers and 13 Jbeta primers. Some clones are missing from TCRdb's copy, which holds only in-frame ones; the method was immunoSEQ multiplex PCR. This sample has 200,000 to 250,000 clones, with 75% to 90% found just once. The data belong to a study of cytomegalovirus exposure and HLA in healthy donors. Overall study results and limits: Of the V segments, some could not be distinguished, including TRBV6-2 and TRBV6-3, and were excluded.

The sequenced sample was PBMCs. The chain combines TRBV29-1 with TRBJ1-1; TRBD1 matches at 11 bases. This clonotype was obtained from a boy aged 2-9 years in good health and CMV-seronegative. The CDR3 nucleotides are TGCAGCGTGTCGGGACAGGGGGGGACCACTGAAGCTTTCTTT. This gives the protein CSVSGQGGTTEAFF.